These 4 T cell receptor beta chains were all obtained from the same sample, sequenced in a study of T cells in localized non-small cell lung cancer. TCRdb's table, derived via immunoSEQ multiplex PCR, lists solely in-frame clones and lacks some. Among 60,000 to 75,000 clones listed, roughly four fifths were seen once. The source material was PBMCs, sampled before any cancer treatment. All receptors come from a man between 40 and 70 years old with stage II lung adenocarcinoma.

This chain links TRBV7-3 with TRBJ2-1; either TRBD1 or TRBD2 may fit D (5 bases each). The CDR3 spans 14 residues. The ends were cut back, 3 bases at V and 8 bases at J, with 14 bases in the middle. Germline V gives CDR1 SGHTA, CDR2 FQGTGA. CDR3 nucleotides: TGTGCCAGCAGCTTTGGTGACGGGGCTTATGAGCAGTTCTTC. Translated: CASSFGDGAYEQFF.

This rearrangement joins TRBV11-1 to TRBJ2-1; D remains ambiguous. This CDR3 is built from 11 residues. Germline CDR1 is SGHAT and CDR2 is FQDESV (reference sequence). V lost 5 bases to trimming and J lost 8 bases, with 7 bases between them. The chain's CDR3 is CASSGTHEQFF. The CDR3 DNA is TGTGCCAGCAGCGGAACTCATGAGCAGTTCTTC.

The V call is TRBV19, the J call TRBJ1-4; 12 bases agree with TRBD1. Germline CDR1 is LNHDA and CDR2 is SQIVND (reference sequence). The CDR3 is 16 amino acids. V was pared by 4 bases and J by 8 bases, with 8 bases of the junction left unmatched. The CDR3 DNA reads TGTGCCAGTAGTAGCCGGGACAGGGGGCGCCGGGAAAAACTGTTTTTT. It encodes CASSSRDRGRREKLFF. Full variable domain (remainder filled in from reference TRBV19 and TRBJ1-4): DGGITQSPKYLFRKEGQNVTLSCEQNLNHDAMYWYRQDPGQGLRLIYYSQIVNDFQKGDIAEGYSVSREKKESFPLTVTSAQKNPTAFYLCASSSRDRGRREKLFFGSGTQLSVL.

J is TRBJ2-4 and V is TRBV19, with D perhaps matching TRBD2 (6 bases). CDR3 length equals 18 residues. V lost 1 base, J lost 2 bases, and 18 bases lay in between. Germline CDR1 and CDR2: LNHDA and SQIVND (reference sequence). Here the CDR3 DNA reads TGTGCCAGTAGTATAGGCCTTAGGTTAGCGGACTCCAAAAACATTCAGTACTTC. It yields the protein CASSIGLRLADSKNIQYF.